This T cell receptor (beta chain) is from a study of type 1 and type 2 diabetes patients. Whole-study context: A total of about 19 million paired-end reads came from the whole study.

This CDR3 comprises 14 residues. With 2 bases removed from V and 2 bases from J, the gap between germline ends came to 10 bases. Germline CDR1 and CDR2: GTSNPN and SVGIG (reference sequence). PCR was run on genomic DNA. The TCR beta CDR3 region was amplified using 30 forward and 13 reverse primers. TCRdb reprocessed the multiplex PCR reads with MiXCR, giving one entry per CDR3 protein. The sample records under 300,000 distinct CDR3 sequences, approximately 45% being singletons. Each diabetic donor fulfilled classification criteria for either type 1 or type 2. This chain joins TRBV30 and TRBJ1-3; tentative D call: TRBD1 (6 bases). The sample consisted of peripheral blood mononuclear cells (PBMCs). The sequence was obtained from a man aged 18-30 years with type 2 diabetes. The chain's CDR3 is CAWSSGTPGNTIYF. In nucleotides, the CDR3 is TGTGCCTGGAGTTCCGGGACACCTGGAAACACCATATATTTT.